Following are 17 T cell receptor beta chains from one sample sequenced in a study of blood T cells in healthy people across ages. Using a J-beta primer mix together with a sample-barcoded 5' primer, a second PCR was run for roughly 6 to 12 cycles. TCRdb used MiXCR to reprocess the 5' RACE reads, holding one entry per CDR3 protein. The sample has 1 million or so distinct CDR3 sequences, 35% to 50% seen once. The sequencing sample was made of blood. All receptors come from a woman aged 55 to 70 in good health.

The V and J genes are TRBV7-9 and TRBJ2-5; D not certain. The ends were cut back, 5 bases at V and 5 bases at J, with 18 bases in the middle. The CDR3 extends over 15 amino acids. In germline, CDR1 is SEHNR, CDR2 FQNEAQ (reference sequence). The CDR3 spells CASSPDLAEWETQYF. CDR3 nucleotides: TGTGCCAGCAGCCCGGACCTGGCTGAGTGGGAGACCCAGTACTTC.

V is TRBV11-2 and J is TRBJ1-5; D remains ambiguous. The ends were cut back, 1 base at V and 2 bases at J, with 9 bases in the middle. CDR3 length: 15 amino acids. Germline-derived CDR1 and CDR2 are SGHAT and FQNNGV. The CDR3 sequence is CASSLVPGGNQPQHF. The DNA of the CDR3 is TGTGCCAGCAGCTTAGTTCCAGGTGGCAATCAGCCCCAGCATTTT.

V and J are TRBV4-1 and TRBJ2-5, with D tentatively TRBD1 or TRBD2 (6 bases each). V gave up 1 base and J gave up 11 bases, with 20 bases separating them. The CDR3 covers 15 residues. In germline, CDR1 is MGHRA, CDR2 YSYEKL. CDR3 DNA: TGCGCCAGCAGCCAAGGATCAGGGGCCTGGGAGGAGCAGTACTTC. As protein: CASSQGSGAWEEQYF.

The gene calls are TRBV9 and TRBJ1-2, with 9 bases aligning to TRBD1. Germline-derived CDR1 and CDR2 are SGDLS and YYNGEE. The length of the CDR3 is 18 residues. V gave up 0 bases and J gave up 3 bases; unmatched junction bases: 12. CDR3 in amino acids: CASSVGPLPGQGHYGYTF. CDR3 sequence (DNA): TGTGCCAGCAGCGTAGGCCCACTCCCGGGACAGGGTCACTATGGCTACACCTTC.

This rearrangement joins TRBV28 to TRBJ2-7; D is unclear. Germline V gene data show CDR1 as MDHEN and CDR2 as SYDVKM. The V end was cut by 5 bases, the J end by 2 bases, with 19 bases between. CDR3 length equals 16 residues. CDR3 bases: TGTGCCAGCAGTACACCTACCCCGGCAGGAGCCTACGAGCAGTACTTC. Translating it yields CASSTPTPAGAYEQYF.

The chain is built from TRBV9 and TRBJ2-7; tentatively, D is TRBD1 (5 bases). CDR3 size: 17 residues. Germline V gives CDR1 SGDLS, CDR2 YYNGEE. Between the trimmed V and J ends, which lost 4 bases and 4 bases, there was a span of 24 bases. CDR3 in amino acids: CASSHGPSTVTPYEQYF. The CDR3 DNA reads TGTGCCAGCAGCCATGGGCCCTCGACAGTGACACCTTACGAGCAGTACTTC.

This sequence joins TRBV20-1 and TRBJ2-3, with 10 bases aligning to TRBD2. The CDR3 covers 15 residues. J lost 5 bases, V lost 4 bases, and 9 bases had no gene match. Germline lookup yields CDR1 DFQATT and CDR2 SNEGSKA (reference sequence). DNA of the CDR3: TGCAGTGCTAAAACGGGACTAGCGAAAAGAGATACGCAGTATTTT. It codes for CSAKTGLAKRDTQYF.

The CDR3 DNA sequence: TGTGCCACCAGCAGAGATCTATCAGAAAACATTCAGTACTTC. Its protein product is CATSRDLSENIQYF. The gene calls are TRBV15 and TRBJ2-7; D ambiguous. TRBJ2-4 matches the DNA end more closely, so the J call is doubtful. This CDR3 is 14 amino acids long. CDR1 LNHNV and CDR2 YYDKDF come from the germline V gene (reference sequence).

The rearrangement joins TRBV21-1 to TRBJ2-2; whether TRBD1, the table's D call, matches the DNA was not checked. TRBV21-1 is noted as a pseudogene. This CDR3 contains 16 residues. Here the CDR3 DNA reads TGTGCCATACAAATAGGGACAGGGGGCGCGGCCGGGGAGCTGTTTTTT. This translates into CAIQIGTGGAAGELFF.

The genes are TRBV3-1 and TRBJ2-1; TRBD2 is a possible D gene (6 bases). Trimming cost V 3 bases and J 4 bases, with 22 bases left between them. The CDR3 spans 18 residues. The V gene's germline CDR1 is LGHDT and CDR2 YNNKEL (reference sequence). CDR3 sequence: CASSQALGGPPKYNEQFF. The DNA for the CDR3 is TGTGCCAGCAGCCAGGCCTTGGGAGGCCCCCCGAAATACAATGAGCAGTTCTTC.

The table lists this clonotype with many counts. The chain couples TRBV20-1 to TRBJ2-7; D is ambiguous. Trimming left V 6 bases short and J 3 bases short, with 9 bases between. Germline CDR1 is DFQATT and CDR2 is SNEGSKA (reference sequence). CDR3 length: 11 residues. This chain's CDR3 is CSAPDGYEQYF. The CDR3 coding sequence is TGCAGTGCCCCGGACGGCTACGAGCAGTACTTC.

The rearrangement links TRBV5-6 to TRBJ2-7, with D unclear. This CDR3 region has 13 residues. Germline V gives CDR1 SGHDT, CDR2 YYEEEE. V was trimmed by 2 bases and J by 5 bases, leaving 11 bases between them. CDR3 bases: TGTGCCAGCAGCTTAGGGATGGCCAACGAGCAGTACTTC. It codes for CASSLGMANEQYF.

This clonotype was observed a few times. The chain recombines TRBV20-1 with TRBJ2-3; perhaps TRBD2 as D (5 bases). V was clipped by 5 bases and J by 8 bases, with 11 bases between them. CDR3 length: 11 amino acids. Germline CDR1 reads DFQATT; CDR2 reads SNEGSKA (reference sequence). The CDR3 DNA follows: TGCAGTGCTTATCTGGCGGGTACGCAGTATTTT. Protein product: CSAYLAGTQYF.

The chain joins TRBV7-8 to TRBJ2-7, with 7 bases lining up with TRBD2. The germline V gene encodes CDR1 SGHVS and CDR2 FQNEAQ. V shed 8 bases and J 0 bases; nucleotides not matched to a gene: 10. There are 15 residues in the CDR3. Here the CDR3 reads CASGTSAYNSYEQYF. As DNA, the CDR3 is TGTGCCAGCGGTACTAGCGCCTATAACTCCTACGAGCAGTACTTC.

This clonotype was picked up many times. The chain couples TRBV29-1 to TRBJ2-5; D is uncertain. CDR1 is SQVTM, CDR2 ANQGSEA, per germline. The V end was cut by 4 bases, the J end by 2 bases, with 8 bases between. The CDR3 runs 12 residues. The CDR3 DNA sequence: TGCAGCGTTGCGAACAGTCAAGAGACCCAGTACTTC. It specifies CSVANSQETQYF.

Only a few counts were recorded for this clonotype. The CDR3: CAISESSTNTEAFF. The CDR3 bases are TGTGCCATCAGTGAGTCTTCGACGAACACTGAAGCTTTCTTT. V gene TRBV10-3 combines with J gene TRBJ1-1; D gene uncertain. CDR1 is ENHRY and CDR2 is SYGVKD in the germline V gene. CDR3 length: 14 amino acids. With 0 bases removed from V and 1 base from J, the gap between germline ends came to 6 bases.

This clonotype was found a few times. The genes are TRBV20-1 and TRBJ2-3; TRBD2 might be the D (5 bases). The CDR3 consists of 15 residues. The V end was cut by 0 bases, the J end by 1 base, with 11 bases between. Germline V gene lookup returns CDR1 DFQATT and CDR2 SNEGSKA (reference sequence). Here the CDR3 DNA reads TGCAGTGCTAGAGATTACAGCGGAGGCACAGATACGCAGTATTTT. The encoded protein is CSARDYSGGTDTQYF.